The present T cell receptor beta chain was sequenced within a study of CD8 T cells in ankylosing spondylitis. Points from the study as a whole: About 8 highly homologous variants made up a TCR beta motif that seemed to typify ankylosing spondylitis blood.

V shed 3 bases, J shed 4 bases, and the junction held 6 bases outside the gene matches. This CDR3 region has 14 residues. Germline CDR1 is SGHRS and CDR2 is YFSETQ. TCRdb independently ran MiXCR on the 5' RACE reads; one entry per CDR3 protein. The repertoire holds tens of thousands of distinct CDR3 sequences, 6% seen once, with roughly 12% in the top ten. The sample holds a few counts of this clonotype. Antigen unknown. The genes are TRBV5-1 and TRBJ2-5, with 7 nucleotides matching TRBD1. The receptor was isolated from a male donor with ankylosing spondylitis or in good health (not recorded which). The material sequenced was blood, either unsorted or a sorted T cell fraction (not recorded which). The CDR3 bases are TGCGCCAGCAGCTACCGACAGGGTAGAGAGACCCAGTACTTC. Translation: CASSYRQGRETQYF.